The text below deals with one TCR beta chain. The antigen is not known. CD45RO negativity and positive selection for CCR7 defined naive CD8 cells, a population that excluded terminally differentiated effector memory CD45RA+ cells. The data stem from a study of shared clonotypes between healthy human individuals. With 5 bases clipped from V and 5 bases from J, the junction kept 8 bases outside the gene matches. Germline V lookup: CDR1 LNHDA, CDR2 SQIVND (reference sequence). CDR3 size: 15 residues. Study-wide results and caveats: Enrolling few donors narrowed the genetic and exposure-history diversity that was represented.

The repertoire was sequenced with immunoSEQ multiplex PCR; TCRdb's copy has only in-frame clones and lacks some. The profile shows about 1.9 million clones, 85% to 95% of them singletons. This chain links TRBV19 with TRBJ1-1, with 10 bases aligning to TRBD1. This TCR derives from a young man in good health. Some clones in this sample may be carry-over from other donors' samples. The specimen was naive CD8+ T cells from PBMCs. The CDR3 sequence: CASSHPGQGRTEAFF. The CDR3 coding sequence is TGTGCCAGTAGTCATCCGGGACAGGGGAGGACTGAAGCTTTCTTT.